This T cell receptor (beta chain) was documented in a study of T cell responses to AZD1222 COVID-19 vaccine. Findings and caveats of the study: Reportedly, close to half of spike-specific TCRs are directed against unmutated variant regions.

Germline CDR1 reads SGHDT; CDR2 reads YYEEEE. The J segment lost 5 bases and the V segment lost 0 bases, leaving 4 bases of the junction unmatched. The CDR3 runs 15 residues. Produced via immunoSEQ multiplex PCR; TCRdb's table is partial and in-frame only. The sample has roughly 130,000 clones; over 75% are singletons. To note about this clone: Its antigen is undetermined.

The chain employs TRBV5-6 and TRBJ1-4, with 7 nucleotides matching TRBD1. The input for sequencing was peripheral blood, taken on day 0 of AZD1222 vaccination. The clonotype comes from an adult in good health. The CDR3 sequence is CASSLVAGGNEKLFF. CDR3 DNA: TGTGCCAGCAGCTTGGTGGCAGGGGGGAATGAAAAACTGTTTTTT.